This T cell receptor beta chain stems from a study of cytomegalovirus exposure and HLA in healthy donors. Study at large: Genotyping of roughly 400 donors showed that roughly 80% belonged to the Caucasian-associated ancestry cluster.

This clone was observed once. Its specificity is not known. General observations from the study: Across HLA loci, a later analysis found differing TCR association rates, with DRB1 most and HLA-C fewest. An assumption of roughly uniform sequencing depth across donors underlay the presence/absence analyses.

60 Vbeta and 13 Jbeta primers were used in PCR. Measured with immunoSEQ multiplex PCR; TCRdb has only the in-frame clones, and not every one. The sample contains about 280,000 clones, approximately 90% of which appear only once. There are 15 residues in the CDR3. The germline V gene has CDR1 KGHSH and CDR2 LQKENI. V trimming: 2 bases; J trimming: 5 bases; junction bases outside the gene matches: 0. The specimen was PBMCs. The clonotype comes from a young woman in good health and CMV-seronegative. The chain couples TRBV18 to TRBJ2-3, with 14 bases fitting TRBD2. Written as DNA, the CDR3 is TGTGCCAGCTCACCAGGGACTAGCGGGGGAGATACGCAGTATTTT. It is translated as CASSPGTSGGDTQYF.